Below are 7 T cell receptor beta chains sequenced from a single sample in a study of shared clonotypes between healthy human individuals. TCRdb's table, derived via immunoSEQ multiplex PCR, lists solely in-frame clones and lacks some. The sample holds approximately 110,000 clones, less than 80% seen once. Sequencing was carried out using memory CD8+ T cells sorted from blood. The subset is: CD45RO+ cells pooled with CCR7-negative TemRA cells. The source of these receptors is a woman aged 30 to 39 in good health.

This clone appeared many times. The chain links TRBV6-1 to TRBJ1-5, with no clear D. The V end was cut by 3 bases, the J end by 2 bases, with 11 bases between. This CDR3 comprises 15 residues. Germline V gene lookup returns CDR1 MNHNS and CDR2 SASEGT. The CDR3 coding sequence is TGTGCCAGCAGTGAGCGACTCGAGGGCAATCAGCCCCAGCATTTT. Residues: CASSERLEGNQPQHF.

The CDR3 loop reads CASSELRDRVVQGANVLTF. The CDR3 bases are TGTGCCAGCAGCGAGTTACGGGACAGGGTCGTTCAAGGGGCCAACGTCCTGACTTTC. V is TRBV21-1 and J is TRBJ2-6; the table's TRBD1 call for D was not verified on the DNA. TRBV21-1 corresponds to a pseudogene. The CDR3 consists of 19 residues.

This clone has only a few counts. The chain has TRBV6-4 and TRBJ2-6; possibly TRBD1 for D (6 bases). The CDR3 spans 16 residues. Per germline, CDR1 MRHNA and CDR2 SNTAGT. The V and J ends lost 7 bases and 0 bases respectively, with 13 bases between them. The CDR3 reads CASTNRAGSGANVLTF. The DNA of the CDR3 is TGTGCCAGCACTAACAGGGCCGGCTCTGGGGCCAACGTCCTGACTTTC.

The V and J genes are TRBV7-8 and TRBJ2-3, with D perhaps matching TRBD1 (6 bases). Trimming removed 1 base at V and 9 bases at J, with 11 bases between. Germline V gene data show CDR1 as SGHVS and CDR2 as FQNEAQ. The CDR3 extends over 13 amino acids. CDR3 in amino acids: CASSLGQDATQYF. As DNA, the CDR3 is TGTGCCAGCAGCTTAGGACAGGACGCAACGCAGTATTTT.

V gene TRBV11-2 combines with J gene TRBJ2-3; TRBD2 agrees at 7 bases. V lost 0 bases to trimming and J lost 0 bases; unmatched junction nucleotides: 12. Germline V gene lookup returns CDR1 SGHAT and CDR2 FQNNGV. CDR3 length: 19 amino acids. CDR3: CASSLDGLAVITSTDTQYF. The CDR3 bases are TGTGCCAGCAGCTTAGATGGGCTAGCGGTAATTACTAGCACAGATACGCAGTATTTT.

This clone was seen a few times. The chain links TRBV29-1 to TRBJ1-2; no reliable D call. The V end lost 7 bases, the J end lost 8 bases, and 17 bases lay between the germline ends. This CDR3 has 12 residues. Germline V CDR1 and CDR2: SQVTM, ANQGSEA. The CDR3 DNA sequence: TGCAGCGCCCTATTGGGAACTCGGGGCTACACCTTC. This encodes CSALLGTRGYTF.

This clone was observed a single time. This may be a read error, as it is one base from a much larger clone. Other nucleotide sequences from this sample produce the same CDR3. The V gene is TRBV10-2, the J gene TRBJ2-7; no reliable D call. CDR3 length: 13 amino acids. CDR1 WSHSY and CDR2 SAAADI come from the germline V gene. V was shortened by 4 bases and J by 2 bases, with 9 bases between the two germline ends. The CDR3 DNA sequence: TGCGCCAGCAGTGTTCAAGGAACCTACGAGCAGTACTTC. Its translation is CASSVQGTYEQYF.